This T cell receptor beta chain was documented in a study of blood T cell repertoires in COVID-19. This CDR3 is built from 14 residues. Trimming took 2 bases from V and 0 from J, leaving 8 bases between them. Germline CDR1 reads SGHTS; CDR2 reads YDEGEE. Some clones are missing from TCRdb's copy, which holds only in-frame ones; the method was immunoSEQ multiplex PCR. The sample lists about 74,000 clones, just under 85% occurring once. V and J are TRBV5-8 and TRBJ1-1; no clear D. The origin of this receptor is a man aged 70-80 years with acute or convalescent COVID-19. The specimen was peripheral blood. In DNA, the CDR3 is TGTGCCAGCAGCTTCGGGGTCGTGAACACTGAAGCTTTCTTT. Translated: CASSFGVVNTEAFF.